The present T cell receptor (beta chain) was sequenced within a study of CD8+ T cells in alopecia areata. Study details: Treatment comprised oral tofacitinib, 5 to 10 mg twice daily, in treated patients. Regarding the study as a whole: Mouse data revealed clearer TCR sharing than patient data did, a gap possibly tied to HLA.

Lesional scalp punch biopsies and peripheral blood were collected from alopecia areata patients. Germline values: CDR1 SGHDT, CDR2 YYEEEE. Trimming took 0 bases from V and 7 from J; bases not matched to a gene: 4. The CDR3 covers 15 residues. As regards this clone: Its antigen remains unidentified.

Investigators isolated RNA and reverse transcribed it into cDNA to act as the sequencing template. TCRdb keeps only in-frame clones here, not all; method: immunoSEQ multiplex PCR. The sample holds 12,000 or so clones; 50% to 70% are singletons and the top ten take 11% to 15%. The source of this sequence is a human donor with alopecia areata. This chain uses TRBV5-6 with TRBJ1-4, with 9 bases aligning to TRBD1. Sequencing was performed on skin. The DNA of the CDR3 is TGTGCCAGCAGCTTGGTCGGGACAGGGACTGAAAAACTGTTTTTT. This translates into CASSLVGTGTEKLFF.